This passage covers 21 T cell receptor beta chains from one sample sequenced in a study of blood T cell repertoires in COVID-19. Libraries were prepared by immunoSEQ multiplex PCR; TCRdb keeps only in-frame clonotypes and omits some of them. The sample holds about 120,000 clones, about 87% seen once. Sample: peripheral blood. Receptor source: a woman between 70 and 85 years old with acute or convalescent COVID-19.

The gene calls are TRBV30 and TRBJ2-7; D gene ambiguous. Trimming cost V 0 bases and J 10 bases, with 13 bases left between them. The V gene's germline CDR1 is GTSNPN and CDR2 SVGIG (reference sequence). The CDR3 sequence is 12 residues long. The CDR3 protein is CAWSVKVAHQYF. The CDR3 DNA sequence: TGTGCCTGGAGTGTAAAAGTGGCCCATCAGTACTTC.

Comment on this clone: Other DNA sequences from this sample encode an identical CDR3 as well. This chain joins TRBV5-6 and TRBJ1-2, with a possible D match to TRBD1 (5 bases). The germline gives CDR1 SGHDT, CDR2 YYEEEE. The CDR3 loop spans 11 amino acids. Between the trimmed V and J ends, which lost 4 bases and 7 bases, there was a span of 8 bases. The CDR3 DNA is TGTGCCAGCAGCAGAGACAGTGGCTACACCTTC. Translating it yields CASSRDSGYTF.

This clone was observed a handful of times. The chain links TRBV28 to TRBJ1-2, with 7 bases identical to TRBD1. This CDR3 comprises 14 residues. Trimming at V came to 3 bases and at J to 7 bases, leaving 8 bases not matched to a gene. Germline loops: CDR1 MDHEN, CDR2 SYDVKM. DNA of the CDR3: TGTGCCAGCAGTTTGACAGGGAGGCCGGCTGGCTACACCTTC. Translated: CASSLTGRPAGYTF.

The gene calls are TRBV25-1 and TRBJ1-1; D gene ambiguous. V was clipped by 0 bases and J by 1 base, with 9 bases between them. The CDR3 contains 15 residues. Per germline, CDR1 MGHDK and CDR2 SYGVNS. The CDR3 loop reads CASSEYREGNTEAFF. CDR3 nucleotides: TGTGCCAGCAGTGAATACCGGGAGGGGAACACTGAAGCTTTCTTT. Together with reference TRBV25-1 and TRBJ1-1, the CDR3 gives the full variable domain: EADIYQTPRYLVIGTGKKITLECSQTMGHDKMYWYQQDPGMELHLIHYSYGVNSTEKGDLSSESTVSRIRTEHFPLTLESARPSHTSQYLCASSEYREGNTEAFFGQGTRLTVV.

This clone was found once. This rearrangement joins TRBV18 to TRBJ1-2; 8 bases align to TRBD1. CDR1 is KGHSH and CDR2 is LQKENI in the germline V gene. Losses at the gene ends were 1 base for V and 2 bases for J; bases not matched to a gene: 6. There are 16 residues in the CDR3. The CDR3 sequence is CASSPRDRGANYGYTF. CDR3 bases: TGTGCCAGCTCACCACGAGACAGGGGCGCCAACTATGGCTACACCTTC.

The J gene is TRBJ2-1, the V gene TRBV30, with 7 bases fitting TRBD1. Germline assignment: CDR1 GTSNPN and CDR2 SVGIG (reference sequence). The CDR3 is 13 amino acids. V lost 0 bases to trimming and J lost 16 bases; unmatched junction nucleotides: 12. The CDR3 spells CAWSVGSRTGNFF. DNA of the CDR3: TGTGCCTGGAGTGTAGGATCCCGGACAGGAAACTTCTTC.

This sequence joins TRBV29-1 and TRBJ1-2, with D unresolved. Germline V gene lookup returns CDR1 SQVTM and CDR2 ANQGSEA. Trimming took 4 bases from V and 4 from J, leaving 22 bases between them. The CDR3 has 16 residues. CDR3 coding DNA: TGCAGCGTTGTGCAAGGTCAGGCTGCTATTGCCTATGGCTACACCTTC. Amino acid sequence: CSVVQGQAAIAYGYTF.

The chain carries TRBV7-3 and TRBJ2-5; 8 bases fit TRBD2. Germline trimming cut 5 bases from V and 1 base from J; bases unmatched to any gene: 3. Germline V gene sequence: CDR1 SGHTA, CDR2 FQGTGA. The CDR3 loop spans 14 amino acids. CDR3: CASSLGGAQETQYF. The DNA of the CDR3 is TGTGCCAGCAGCCTCGGGGGGGCCCAAGAGACCCAGTACTTC.

The CDR3 bases are TGTGCCAGCAGCCCCGACAGCTATGGCTACACCTTC. Translation gives CASSPDSYGYTF. This chain uses TRBV5-4 with TRBJ1-2; the D gene is possibly TRBD1 (5 bases). Germline V gene sequence: CDR1 SGHNT, CDR2 YYREEE (reference sequence). Between the trimmed V and J ends, which lost 4 bases and 4 bases, there was a span of 8 bases. The CDR3 runs to 12 residues.

The V call is TRBV19, the J call TRBJ2-1; 9 bases map to TRBD2. The CDR3 totals 15 residues. The V gene's germline CDR1 is LNHDA and CDR2 SQIVND (reference sequence). The J segment lost 8 bases and the V segment lost 7 bases, leaving 12 bases of the junction unmatched. The CDR3 sequence is CASNLRAGGNHEQFF. The CDR3 nucleotides are TGTGCCAGTAATCTGCGAGCGGGGGGAAACCATGAGCAGTTCTTC.

This chain joins TRBV13 and TRBJ2-7, with TRBD1 as a possible D gene (5 bases). V was pared by 6 bases and J by 0 bases, with 12 bases between. CDR1 and CDR2 from the germline V gene are PRHDT and FYEKMQ (reference sequence). The CDR3 covers 14 residues. CDR3 in DNA: TGTGCCAGCAGTACAGGCGGAAACTCCTACGAGCAGTACTTC. As protein: CASSTGGNSYEQYF.

The rearrangement links TRBV28 to TRBJ1-4, with 12 bases fitting TRBD1. The V segment lost 6 bases and the J segment 8 bases; nucleotides outside the gene matches: 7. This CDR3 has 15 amino acids. Germline CDR1 is MDHEN and CDR2 is SYDVKM. The CDR3 spells CASSPAGTGGEKLFF. The CDR3 DNA follows: TGTGCCAGCAGCCCCGCCGGGACAGGGGGCGAAAAACTGTTTTTT.

The chain combines TRBV7-6 with TRBJ2-1; 9 bases map to TRBD2. Germline CDR1 is SGHVS and CDR2 is FNYEAQ. The ends lost 2 bases at V and 6 bases at J; junction bases unmatched: 5. This CDR3 is built from 15 residues. The chain's CDR3 is CASSLLSSGVNEQFF. DNA of the CDR3: TGTGCCAGCAGCTTACTCTCTAGCGGGGTCAATGAGCAGTTCTTC.

The rearrangement joins TRBV7-2 to TRBJ1-3, with 7 bases lining up with TRBD1. The germline gives CDR1 SGHTA, CDR2 FQGNSA. J lost 1 base, V lost 5 bases, and 11 bases had no gene match. The CDR3 runs 17 residues. This chain's CDR3 is CASSQDRLAPSGNTIYF. As DNA, the CDR3 is TGTGCCAGCAGCCAGGACAGGTTGGCACCTTCTGGAAACACCATATATTTT.

This clone was counted once. The chain recombines TRBV29-1 with TRBJ1-5; 8 bases match TRBD1. Germline V gene lookup returns CDR1 SQVTM and CDR2 ANQGSEA. Trimming at V came to 5 bases and at J to 1 base, leaving 1 base not matched to a gene. This CDR3 is built from 13 residues. In DNA form, the CDR3 reads TGCAGCGTTCAGGGGGCAAGCAATCAGCCCCAGCATTTT. This codes for CSVQGASNQPQHF.

The rearrangement uses TRBV2 and TRBJ2-3; a weak D match, TRBD2 (5 bases). V was cut by 1 base and J by 4 bases, with 9 bases left in between. CDR1 is SNHLY and CDR2 is FYNNEI in the germline V gene. The CDR3 sequence is 14 residues long. This chain's CDR3 is CASSEGLAADTQYF. In DNA form, the CDR3 reads TGTGCCAGCAGTGAAGGTCTAGCAGCAGATACGCAGTATTTT.

This rearrangement joins TRBV7-8 to TRBJ2-1, with TRBD1 identical over 9 bases. This CDR3 is 17 amino acids long. V gave up 5 bases and J gave up 6 bases; unmatched junction bases: 14. Germline assignment: CDR1 SGHVS and CDR2 FQNEAQ. CDR3 coding DNA: TGTGCCAGCAGCGACCGGTATGGGACAGGGTCCCCCAATGAGCAGTTCTTC. This gives the protein CASSDRYGTGSPNEQFF.

V and J are TRBV7-9 and TRBJ1-5, with D uncertain. The length of the CDR3 is 12 residues. Germline loops: CDR1 SEHNR, CDR2 FQNEAQ (reference sequence). V lost 5 bases, J lost 7 bases, and 9 bases lay in between. The CDR3 DNA sequence: TGTGCCAGCAGCCCCGCAGGCCAGCCCCAGCATTTT. Residues: CASSPAGQPQHF.

This clone was counted a few times. This chain joins TRBV7-9 and TRBJ1-1; TRBD1 might be the D (6 bases). Per the germline V gene, CDR1 is SEHNR and CDR2 is FQNEAQ (reference sequence). CDR3 length: 17 residues. Trimming cost V 4 bases and J 1 base, with 19 bases left between them. This CDR3 reads CASSSWGGAGSNTEAFF. In DNA, the CDR3 is TGTGCCAGCAGCTCTTGGGGGGGCGCAGGATCGAACACTGAAGCTTTCTTT.

The V and J genes are TRBV3-1 (or the pseudogene TRBV3-2) and TRBJ2-5, with 7 nucleotides matching TRBD2. After removal of 4 bases from V and 5 bases from J, the junction contained 4 bases not matched to a gene. Germline CDR1 and CDR2: LGHDT and YNNKEL (reference sequence). The CDR3 extends over 13 amino acids. CDR3 residues: CASSPRGGETQYF. The CDR3 DNA follows: TGTGCCAGCAGCCCCCGGGGAGGGGAGACCCAGTACTTC.

Regarding this clone: Other DNA sequences of this sample code for an identical CDR3. The chain uses TRBV7-3 and TRBJ1-1; D remains ambiguous. CDR1 and CDR2 from the germline V gene are SGHTA and FQGTGA. The length of the CDR3 is 13 residues. V was shortened by 4 bases and J by 1 base, with 7 bases between the two germline ends. The CDR3: CASSSRRNTEAFF. CDR3 coding DNA: TGTGCCAGCAGCTCGAGGCGGAACACTGAAGCTTTCTTT.